These T cell receptor beta chains were read from a single sample in a study of T cells expressing NK-cell markers. TCRdb reworked the 5' RACE reads into one entry per CDR3 protein, no DNA. This sample contains 200,000 to 300,000 distinct CDR3 sequences. The sample was blood T cells: a sorted CD56 or NKG2C T cell subset, CD4+ or CD8+ T cells, or bulk PBMC T cells (not recorded which). The receptor set was obtained from a man between 18 and 29 years old in good health. Both conserved end residues are part of each CDR3.

v_call: TRBV11-1
j_call: TRBJ2-6
cdr3_aa: CASRHSRDRGSGANVLTF

v_call: TRBV25-1
j_call: TRBJ2-3
cdr3_aa: CASSGQRRESTDTQYF

v_call: TRBV20-1
j_call: TRBJ1-2
cdr3_aa: CSARPSRGGGFGGYTF

v_call: TRBV4-3
j_call: TRBJ1-3
cdr3_aa: CASSQELFKDGNTIYF

v_call: TRBV12-3/TRBV12-4
j_call: TRBJ2-2
cdr3_aa: CASSRGVGSNTGELFF

v_call: TRBV12-3/TRBV12-4
j_call: TRBJ1-1
cdr3_aa: CASSLGTASTEAFF

v_call: TRBV29-1
j_call: TRBJ2-1
cdr3_aa: CSVTLDPHEQFF

v_call: TRBV7-2
j_call: TRBJ2-5
cdr3_aa: CASSLGDRELETQYF

v_call: TRBV11-1
j_call: TRBJ2-1
cdr3_aa: CASSAARNEQFF

v_call: TRBV7-8
j_call: TRBJ2-3
cdr3_aa: CASSVQATSTDTQYF

v_call: TRBV20-1
j_call: TRBJ2-7
cdr3_aa: CSAPSGRGIEQYF

v_call: TRBV7-2
j_call: TRBJ2-2
cdr3_aa: CASSQTWGGNTGELFF

v_call: TRBV6-5
j_call: TRBJ1-1
cdr3_aa: CASRGHTEAFF

v_call: TRBV18
j_call: TRBJ2-7
cdr3_aa: CASSPSGGAYEQYF

v_call: TRBV12-3/TRBV12-4
j_call: TRBJ2-1
cdr3_aa: CASSFTSGLYNEQFF

v_call: TRBV9
j_call: TRBJ1-5
cdr3_aa: CASSVGDSRSEPQHF

v_call: TRBV12-3/TRBV12-4
j_call: TRBJ2-3
cdr3_aa: CASGNRLSGRLNTQYF

v_call: TRBV20-1
j_call: TRBJ1-5
cdr3_aa: CSAPAGGAPANQPQHF

v_call: TRBV3-1
j_call: TRBJ1-1
cdr3_aa: CASSLIKQGAVGQGTEAFF

v_call: TRBV30
j_call: TRBJ1-5
cdr3_aa: CAWSPGQGSNQPQHF

v_call: TRBV5-4
j_call: TRBJ2-2
cdr3_aa: CASSQLAPQRTGELFF

v_call: TRBV7-9
j_call: TRBJ2-3
cdr3_aa: CASSFGLARTDTQYF

v_call: TRBV29-1
j_call: TRBJ2-2
cdr3_aa: CSVSRGSTGELFF

v_call: TRBV30
j_call: TRBJ1-1
cdr3_aa: CAWRGGQPSITVGDTEAFF

v_call: TRBV29-1
j_call: TRBJ2-3
cdr3_aa: CSVGRQHTDTQYF

v_call: TRBV20-1
j_call: TRBJ2-1
cdr3_aa: CSASPIDLGTSGTYNEQFF

v_call: TRBV20-1
j_call: TRBJ2-1
cdr3_aa: CSARPGDPLYNEQFF

v_call: TRBV7-6
j_call: TRBJ2-7
cdr3_aa: CASSLVGEVGSYEQYF

v_call: TRBV5-1
j_call: TRBJ2-7
cdr3_aa: CASSLVFGDEQYF

v_call: TRBV6-1
j_call: TRBJ2-7
cdr3_aa: CASSRGTGPREQYF

v_call: TRBV6-1
j_call: TRBJ2-1
cdr3_aa: CASSRGLAGRATYNEQFF

v_call: TRBV6-2/TRBV6-3
j_call: TRBJ2-3
cdr3_aa: CASSYSPGLTTDTQYF

v_call: TRBV12-3/TRBV12-4
j_call: TRBJ2-3
cdr3_aa: CASSLRGIGTDTQYF

v_call: TRBV20-1
j_call: TRBJ1-2
cdr3_aa: CSASDSYGYTF

v_call: TRBV7-3
j_call: TRBJ2-1
cdr3_aa: CASSLGTSGRVGRNEQFF